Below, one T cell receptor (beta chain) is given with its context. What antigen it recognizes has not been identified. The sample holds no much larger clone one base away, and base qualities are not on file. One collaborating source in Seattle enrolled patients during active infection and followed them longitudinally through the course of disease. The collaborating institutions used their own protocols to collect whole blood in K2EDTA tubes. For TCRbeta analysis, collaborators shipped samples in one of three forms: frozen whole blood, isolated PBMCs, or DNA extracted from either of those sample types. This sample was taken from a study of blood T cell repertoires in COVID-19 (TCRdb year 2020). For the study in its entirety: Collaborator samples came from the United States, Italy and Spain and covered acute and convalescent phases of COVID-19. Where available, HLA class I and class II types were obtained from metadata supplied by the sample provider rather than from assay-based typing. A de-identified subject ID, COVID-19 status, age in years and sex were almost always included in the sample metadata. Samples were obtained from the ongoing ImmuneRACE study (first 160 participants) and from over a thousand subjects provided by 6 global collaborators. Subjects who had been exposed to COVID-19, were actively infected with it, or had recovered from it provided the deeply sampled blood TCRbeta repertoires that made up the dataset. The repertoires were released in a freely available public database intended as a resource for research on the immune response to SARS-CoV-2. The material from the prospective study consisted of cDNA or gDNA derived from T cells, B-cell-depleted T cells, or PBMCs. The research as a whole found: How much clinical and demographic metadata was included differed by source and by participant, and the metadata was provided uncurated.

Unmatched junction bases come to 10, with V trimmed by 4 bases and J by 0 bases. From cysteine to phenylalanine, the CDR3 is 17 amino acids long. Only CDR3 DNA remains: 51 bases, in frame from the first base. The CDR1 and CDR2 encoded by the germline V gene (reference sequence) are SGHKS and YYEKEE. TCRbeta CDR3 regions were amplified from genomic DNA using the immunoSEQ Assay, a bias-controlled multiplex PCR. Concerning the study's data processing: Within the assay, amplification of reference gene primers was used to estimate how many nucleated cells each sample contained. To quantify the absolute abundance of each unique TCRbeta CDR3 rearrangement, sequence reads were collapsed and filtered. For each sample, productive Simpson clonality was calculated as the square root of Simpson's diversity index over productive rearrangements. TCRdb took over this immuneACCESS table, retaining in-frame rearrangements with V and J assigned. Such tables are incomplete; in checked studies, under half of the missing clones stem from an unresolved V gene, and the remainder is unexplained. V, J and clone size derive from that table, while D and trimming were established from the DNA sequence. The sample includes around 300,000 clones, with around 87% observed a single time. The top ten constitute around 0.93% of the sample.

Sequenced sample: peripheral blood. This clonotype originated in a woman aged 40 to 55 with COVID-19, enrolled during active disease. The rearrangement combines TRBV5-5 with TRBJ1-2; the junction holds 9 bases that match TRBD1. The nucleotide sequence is TGTGCCAGCAGCCGGGGGGACAGGGACCCTTCTAACTATGGCTACACCTTC. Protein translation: CASSRGDRDPSNYGYTF.